These 18 T cell receptor beta chains were all obtained from the same sample, sequenced in a study of blood T cell repertoires in COVID-19. Clones were sequenced by immunoSEQ multiplex PCR, and TCRdb holds only the in-frame ones, with some missing. This table has approximately 250,000 clones, around 84% appearing once. Sequenced: PBMCs or T cells enriched from blood (not recorded which). The receptors derive from a man younger than 45 with acute COVID-19.

This chain connects TRBV30 to TRBJ2-1, with 7 nucleotides matching TRBD1. Germline CDR1 reads GTSNPN; CDR2 reads SVGIG (reference sequence). The V segment lost 1 base and the J segment 0 bases; nucleotides outside the gene matches: 30. The CDR3 has 24 amino acids. The CDR3 nucleotides read TGTGCCTGGAGTGGGTTGTCAAGCCTATTTCGGGACAGAGAAGAACAGAGCTCCTACAATGAGCAGTTCTTC. Translation: CAWSGLSSLFRDREEQSSYNEQFF.

The chain employs TRBV18 and TRBJ2-1, with TRBD2 identical over 11 bases. The ends lost 3 bases at V and 6 bases at J; junction bases unmatched: 7. The CDR3 consists of 16 residues. Germline V gene lookup returns CDR1 KGHSH and CDR2 LQKENI. The CDR3 loop is CASSPIGTSGVNEQFF. The CDR3 DNA follows: TGTGCCAGCTCACCTATCGGGACTAGCGGAGTCAATGAGCAGTTCTTC. The variable domain in full, completed from reference TRBV18 and TRBJ2-1, reads NAGVMQNPRHLVRRRGQEARLRCSPMKGHSHVYWYRQLPEEGLKFMVYLQKENIIDESGMPKERFSAEFPKEGPSILRIQQVVRGDSAAYFCASSPIGTSGVNEQFFGPGTRLTVL.

The V gene is TRBV18, the J gene TRBJ2-2, with D possibly TRBD2 on 5 matching bases. The CDR3 has 14 residues. CDR1 and CDR2 from the germline V gene are KGHSH and LQKENI. The V gene lost 4 bases and the J gene lost 5 bases, with 11 bases spanning the gap. DNA for the CDR3: TGTGCCAGCTCACTTACCGAGGGTACCGGGGAGCTGTTTTTT. Translated: CASSLTEGTGELFF.

This sequence joins TRBV30 and TRBJ1-1; D gene ambiguous. CDR3 length: 12 residues. V was pared by 5 bases and J by 0 bases, with 7 bases between. Germline V gene sequence: CDR1 GTSNPN, CDR2 SVGIG (reference sequence). CDR3 in amino acids: CAWGRVNTEAFF. CDR3 in DNA: TGTGCCTGGGGCCGGGTGAACACTGAAGCTTTCTTT.

The chain recombines TRBV5-4 with TRBJ2-5, with 7 bases aligning to TRBD1. CDR3 length equals 13 residues. Per the germline V gene, CDR1 is SGHNT and CDR2 is YYREEE (reference sequence). The V gene end was trimmed by 4 bases and the J gene end by 3 bases; junction bases not matched to a gene: 3. CDR3 region: CASSPDRKETQYF. CDR3 DNA sequence: TGTGCCAGCAGCCCGGACAGGAAAGAGACCCAGTACTTC.

The chain has TRBV19 and TRBJ1-1; D is unresolved. Trimming pared 3 bases from V and 12 bases from J, leaving 23 bases between. CDR3 length equals 15 residues. CDR1 is LNHDA and CDR2 is SQIVND in the germline V gene (reference sequence). CDR3 loop: CASSISGYGWSETFF. The CDR3 bases are TGTGCCAGTAGTATCAGCGGGTACGGATGGTCGGAAACTTTCTTT.

This CDR3 reads CASRGRAGNTIYF. In DNA, the CDR3 is TGTGCCAGCAGGGGGAGGGCTGGAAACACCATATATTTT. The V call is TRBV28, the J call TRBJ1-3; no clear D gene. This CDR3 is 13 amino acids long. V was pared by 6 bases and J by 2 bases, with 8 bases between. Looked up from germline, CDR1 is MDHEN and CDR2 is SYDVKM.

This chain joins TRBV9 and TRBJ1-5; D gene uncertain. CDR1 and CDR2 (germline): SGDLS, YYNGEE. There are 14 residues in the CDR3. V was pared by 3 bases and J by 0 bases, with 7 bases between. The CDR3 sequence is CASSGGGSNQPQHF. The CDR3, as DNA: TGTGCCAGCAGCGGAGGTGGTAGCAATCAGCCCCAGCATTTT.

This sequence joins TRBV25-1 and TRBJ2-1; 11 bases match TRBD2. There are 15 residues in the CDR3. Germline loops: CDR1 MGHDK, CDR2 SYGVNS. V dropped 7 bases and J dropped 8; count of bases not matched to a gene: 10. DNA of the CDR3: TGTGCCAGCACCCAGAGACTAGCGGGGTACTATGAGCAGTTCTTC. Translation gives CASTQRLAGYYEQFF.

The chain is built from TRBV9 and TRBJ1-1; tentative D call: TRBD1 (5 bases). The CDR3 sequence is 15 residues long. Looked up from germline, CDR1 is SGDLS and CDR2 is YYNGEE. Trimming pared 0 bases from V and 3 bases from J, leaving 12 bases between. The CDR3 here is CASSVVAGLDTEAFF. CDR3 coding DNA: TGTGCCAGCAGCGTAGTGGCAGGGCTAGACACTGAAGCTTTCTTT.

This chain joins TRBV5-1 and TRBJ2-1; D is perhaps TRBD1 (5 bases). The V end lost 0 bases, the J end lost 5 bases, and 9 bases lay between the germline ends. The CDR3 is 14 amino acids. CDR1 is SGHRS and CDR2 is YFSETQ in the germline V gene. CDR3 nucleotide sequence: TGCGCCAGCAGCTTGGTGGGGCCCGACAATGAGCAGTTCTTC. Encoded protein: CASSLVGPDNEQFF.

The rearrangement uses TRBV9 and TRBJ2-6; TRBD2 agrees at 11 bases. The CDR3 covers 18 residues. J was trimmed by 2 bases and V by 3 bases; bases with no gene match: 7. Germline lookup yields CDR1 SGDLS and CDR2 YYNGEE. The chain's CDR3 is CASSDSGRDFTGANVLTF. CDR3 sequence (DNA): TGTGCCAGCAGCGATAGCGGGAGGGATTTCACTGGGGCCAACGTCCTGACTTTC.

This CDR3 is CASSPQGTGKYEQYV. CDR3 nucleotide sequence: TGTGCCAGCAGTCCCCAGGGGACAGGGAAATACGAGCAGTACGTC. The J gene is TRBJ2-7, the V gene TRBV6-5, with 9 bases matching TRBD1. The V segment lost 5 bases and the J segment 4 bases; nucleotides outside the gene matches: 9. This CDR3 is 15 amino acids long. Germline loops: CDR1 MNHEY, CDR2 SVGAGI.

About this clone itself: This same CDR3 is encoded by further DNA sequences in the sample. V is TRBV28 and J is TRBJ1-2; D unclear. Trimming pared 4 bases from V and 3 bases from J, leaving 3 bases between. This CDR3 is built from 11 residues. CDR1 is MDHEN, CDR2 SYDVKM, per germline. The CDR3 loop is CASSSYYGYTF. CDR3 DNA sequence: TGTGCCAGCAGTTCTTACTATGGCTACACCTTC.

The chain combines TRBV27 with TRBJ1-6, with a weak D call TRBD1 (6 bases). Germline V CDR1 and CDR2: MNHEY, SMNVEV (reference sequence). V was pared by 6 bases and J by 5 bases, with 20 bases between. This CDR3 is built from 17 residues. This CDR3 is CASSHGKTRTDNSPLHF. For the CDR3, the DNA is TGTGCCAGCAGCCACGGCAAGACCCGGACAGATAATTCACCCCTCCACTTT.

This CDR3 is CASSPKQGAYTEAFF. CDR3 coding DNA: TGCGCCAGCAGCCCAAAACAGGGGGCTTACACTGAAGCTTTCTTT. This rearrangement joins TRBV10-1 to TRBJ1-1, with 9 bases that match TRBD1. With 6 bases clipped from V and 3 bases from J, the junction kept 8 bases outside the gene matches. The CDR3 consists of 15 residues. From germline, CDR1 is WNHNN and CDR2 SYGVQD (reference sequence).

The chain joins TRBV7-2 to TRBJ2-2; 8 positions agree with TRBD1. Trimming removed 5 bases from V and 0 bases from J; junction bases left unmatched: 8. The CDR3 totals 17 residues. The germline V gene has CDR1 SGHTA and CDR2 FQGNSA. The DNA of the CDR3 is TGTGCCAGCAGCGCCCGTCAGGGGGCCCCGAACACCGGGGAGCTGTTTTTT. Encoded protein: CASSARQGAPNTGELFF. The variable domain in full, completed from reference TRBV7-2 and TRBJ2-2, reads GAGVSQSPSNKVTEKGKDVELRCDPISGHTALYWYRQSLGQGLEFLIYFQGNSAPDKSGLPSDRFSAERTGGSVSTLTIQRTQQEDSAVYLCASSARQGAPNTGELFFGEGSRLTVL.

The V gene is TRBV5-5, the J gene TRBJ2-1; 10 bases agree with TRBD1. Germline V lookup: CDR1 SGHKS, CDR2 YYEKEE (reference sequence). V gave up 4 bases and J gave up 6 bases; unmatched junction bases: 7. The CDR3 runs to 15 residues. This chain's CDR3 is CASSRPGQGFNEQFF. The CDR3 nucleotides read TGTGCCAGCAGCCGGCCGGGACAGGGGTTCAATGAGCAGTTCTTC.